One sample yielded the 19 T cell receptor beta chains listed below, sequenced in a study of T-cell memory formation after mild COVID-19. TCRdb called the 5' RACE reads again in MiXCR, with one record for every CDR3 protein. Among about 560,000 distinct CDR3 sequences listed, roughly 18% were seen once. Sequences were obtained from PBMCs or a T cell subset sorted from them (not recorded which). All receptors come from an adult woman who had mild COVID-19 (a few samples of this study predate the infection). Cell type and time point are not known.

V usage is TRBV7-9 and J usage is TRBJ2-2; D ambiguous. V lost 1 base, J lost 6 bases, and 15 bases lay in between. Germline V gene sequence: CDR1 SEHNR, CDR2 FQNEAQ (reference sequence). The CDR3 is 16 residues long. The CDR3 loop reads CASSLERGGRAGELFF. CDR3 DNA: TGTGCCAGCAGCTTAGAGCGAGGCGGAAGGGCCGGGGAGCTGTTTTTT.

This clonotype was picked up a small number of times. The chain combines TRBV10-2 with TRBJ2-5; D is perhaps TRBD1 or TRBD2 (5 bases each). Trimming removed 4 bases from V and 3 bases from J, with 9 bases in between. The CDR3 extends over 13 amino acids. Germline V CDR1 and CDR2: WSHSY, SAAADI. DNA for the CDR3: TGCGCCAGCAGTGTTCGGGGCAAAGAGACCCAGTACTTC. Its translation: CASSVRGKETQYF.

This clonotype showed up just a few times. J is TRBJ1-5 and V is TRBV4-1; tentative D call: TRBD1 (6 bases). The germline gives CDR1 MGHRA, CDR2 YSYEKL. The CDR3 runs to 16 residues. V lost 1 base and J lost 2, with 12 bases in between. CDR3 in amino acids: CASSQVISGGNQPQHF. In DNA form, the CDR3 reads TGCGCCAGCAGCCAAGTTATTTCAGGGGGCAATCAGCCCCAGCATTTT.

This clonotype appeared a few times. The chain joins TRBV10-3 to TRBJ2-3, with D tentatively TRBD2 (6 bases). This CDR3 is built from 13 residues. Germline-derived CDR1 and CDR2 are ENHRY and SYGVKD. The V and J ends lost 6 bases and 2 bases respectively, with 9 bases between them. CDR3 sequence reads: CAIRGEDTDTQYF. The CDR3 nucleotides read TGTGCCATCAGGGGGGAGGACACAGATACGCAGTATTTT.

CDR3 DNA sequence: TGTGCCAGCAGCACATCCGGGACTAGCCGCTACGAGCAGTACTTC. Protein product: CASSTSGTSRYEQYF. The chain uses TRBV7-8 and TRBJ2-7, with 9 bases fitting TRBD2. After removal of 5 bases from V and 3 bases from J, the junction contained 8 bases not matched to a gene. The length of the CDR3 is 15 residues. Germline V gene data show CDR1 as SGHVS and CDR2 as FQNEAQ.

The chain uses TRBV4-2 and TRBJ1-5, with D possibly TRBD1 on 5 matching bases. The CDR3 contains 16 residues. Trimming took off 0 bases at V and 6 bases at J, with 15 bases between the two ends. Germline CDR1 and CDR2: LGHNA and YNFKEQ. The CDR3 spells CASSQERGGRLQPQHF. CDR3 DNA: TGTGCCAGCAGCCAAGAAAGGGGAGGGAGGCTTCAGCCCCAGCATTTT.

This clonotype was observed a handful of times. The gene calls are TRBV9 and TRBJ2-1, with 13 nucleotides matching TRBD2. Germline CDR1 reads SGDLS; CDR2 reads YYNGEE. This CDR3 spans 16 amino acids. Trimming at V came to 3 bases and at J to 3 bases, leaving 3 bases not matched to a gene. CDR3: CASSERTSGGYNEQFF. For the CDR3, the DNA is TGTGCCAGCAGCGAGAGGACTAGCGGGGGCTACAATGAGCAGTTCTTC.

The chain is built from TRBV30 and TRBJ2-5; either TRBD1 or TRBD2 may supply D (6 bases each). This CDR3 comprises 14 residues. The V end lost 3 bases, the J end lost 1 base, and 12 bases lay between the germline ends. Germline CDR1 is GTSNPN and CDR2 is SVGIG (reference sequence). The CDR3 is CAWRDRGVQETQYF. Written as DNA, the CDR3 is TGTGCCTGGAGGGATAGGGGGGTCCAAGAGACCCAGTACTTC.

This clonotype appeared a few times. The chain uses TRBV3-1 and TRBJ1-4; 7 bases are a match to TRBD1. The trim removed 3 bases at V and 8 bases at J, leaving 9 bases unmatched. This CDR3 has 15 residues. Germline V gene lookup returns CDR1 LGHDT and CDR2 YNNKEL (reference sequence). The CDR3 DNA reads TGTGCCAGCAGCCAGGCCCGACAGGGATACGAAAAACTGTTTTTT. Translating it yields CASSQARQGYEKLFF. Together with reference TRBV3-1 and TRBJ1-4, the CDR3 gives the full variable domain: DTAVSQTPKYLVTQMGNDKSIKCEQNLGHDTMYWYKQDSKKFLKIMFSYNNKELIINETVPNRFSPKSPDKAHLNLHINSLELGDSAVYFCASSQARQGYEKLFFGSGTQLSVL.

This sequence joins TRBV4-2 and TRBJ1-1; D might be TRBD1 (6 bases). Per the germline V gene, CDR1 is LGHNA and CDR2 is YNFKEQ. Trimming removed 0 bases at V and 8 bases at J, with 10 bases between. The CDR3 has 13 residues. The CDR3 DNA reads TGTGCCAGCAGCCAAGAGGGAGGGGGGGAAGCTTTCTTT. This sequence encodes CASSQEGGGEAFF.

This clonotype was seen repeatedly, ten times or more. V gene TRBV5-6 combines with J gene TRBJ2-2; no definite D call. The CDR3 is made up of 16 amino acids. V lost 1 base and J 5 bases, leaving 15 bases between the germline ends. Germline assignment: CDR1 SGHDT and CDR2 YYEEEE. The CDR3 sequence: CASSLKVLGLTGELFF. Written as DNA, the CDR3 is TGTGCCAGCAGCTTGAAAGTCCTGGGATTAACCGGGGAGCTGTTTTTT. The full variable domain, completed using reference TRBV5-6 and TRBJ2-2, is DAGVTQSPTHLIKTRGQQVTLRCSPKSGHDTVSWYQQALGQGPQFIFQYYEEEERQRGNFPDRFSGHQFPNYSSELNVNALLLGDSALYLCASSLKVLGLTGELFFGEGSRLTVL.

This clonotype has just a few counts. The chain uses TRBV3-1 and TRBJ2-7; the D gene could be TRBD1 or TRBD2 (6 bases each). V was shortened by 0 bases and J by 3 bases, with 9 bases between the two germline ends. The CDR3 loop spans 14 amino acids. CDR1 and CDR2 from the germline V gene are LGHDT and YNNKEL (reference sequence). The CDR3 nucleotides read TGTGCCAGCAGCCAAGACGGGGGCTTCTACGAGCAGTACTTC. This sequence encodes CASSQDGGFYEQYF.

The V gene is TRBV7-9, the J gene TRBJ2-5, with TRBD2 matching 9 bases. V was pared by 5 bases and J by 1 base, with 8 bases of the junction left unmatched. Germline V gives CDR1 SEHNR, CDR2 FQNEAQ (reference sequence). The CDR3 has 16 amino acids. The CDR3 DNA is TGTGCCAGCAGCGATTCCGGGACTAGCATCCAAGAGACCCAGTACTTC. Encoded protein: CASSDSGTSIQETQYF.

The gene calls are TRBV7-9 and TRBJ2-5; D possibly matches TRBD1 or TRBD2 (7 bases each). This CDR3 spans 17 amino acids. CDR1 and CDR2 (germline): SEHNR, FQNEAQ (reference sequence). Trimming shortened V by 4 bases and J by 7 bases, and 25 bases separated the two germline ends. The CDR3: CASSSPWGGGVDGTQYF. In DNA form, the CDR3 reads TGTGCCAGCAGCTCCCCCTGGGGAGGGGGCGTCGATGGGACCCAGTACTTC.

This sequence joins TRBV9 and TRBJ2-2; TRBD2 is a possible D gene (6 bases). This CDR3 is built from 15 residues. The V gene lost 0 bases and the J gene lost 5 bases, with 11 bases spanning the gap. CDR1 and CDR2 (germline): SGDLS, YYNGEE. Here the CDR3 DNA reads TGTGCCAGCAGCGTAGGAGGAGGGACTACCGGGGAGCTGTTTTTT. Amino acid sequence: CASSVGGGTTGELFF.

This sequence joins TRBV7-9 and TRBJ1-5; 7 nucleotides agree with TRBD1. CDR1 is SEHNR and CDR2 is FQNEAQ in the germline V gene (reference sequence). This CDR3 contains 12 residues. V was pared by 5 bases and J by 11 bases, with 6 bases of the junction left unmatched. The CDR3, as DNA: TGTGCCAGCAGCCATACAGGGGAGGCCCAGCATTTT. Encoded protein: CASSHTGEAQHF.

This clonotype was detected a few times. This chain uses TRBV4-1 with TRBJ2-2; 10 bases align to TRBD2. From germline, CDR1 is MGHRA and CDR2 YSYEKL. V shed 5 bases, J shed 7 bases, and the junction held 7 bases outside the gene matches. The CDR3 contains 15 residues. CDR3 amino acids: CASSNSGGFGGELFF. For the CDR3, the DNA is TGCGCCAGCAGCAATAGCGGGGGGTTCGGCGGGGAGCTGTTTTTT.

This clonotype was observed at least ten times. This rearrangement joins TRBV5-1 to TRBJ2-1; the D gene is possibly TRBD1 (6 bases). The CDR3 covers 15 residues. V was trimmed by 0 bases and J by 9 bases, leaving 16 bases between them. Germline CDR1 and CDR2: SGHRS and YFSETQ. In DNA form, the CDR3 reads TGCGCCAGCAGCTTGGCTCCGAACCCGGACAGTGAGCAGTTCTTC. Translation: CASSLAPNPDSEQFF.

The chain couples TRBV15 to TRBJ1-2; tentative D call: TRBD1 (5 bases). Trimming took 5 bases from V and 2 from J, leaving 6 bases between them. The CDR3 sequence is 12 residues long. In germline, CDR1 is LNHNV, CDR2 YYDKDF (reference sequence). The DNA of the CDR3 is TGTGCCACCAGCGGGGGGAACTATGGCTACACCTTC. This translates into CATSGGNYGYTF. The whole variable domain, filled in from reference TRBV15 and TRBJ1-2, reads DAMVIQNPRYQVTQFGKPVTLSCSQTLNHNVMYWYQQKSSQAPKLLFHYYDKDFNNEADTPDNFQSRRPNTSFCFLDIRSPGLGDTAMYLCATSGGNYGYTFGSGTRLTVV.